The 21 T cell receptor beta chains in this list originate from one sample, sequenced in a study of blood T cell repertoires in COVID-19. Sequencing was performed with immunoSEQ multiplex PCR; in TCRdb, only in-frame clones are kept and a portion is missing. This table has 55,000 to 65,000 clones, roughly 93% appearing once. The sequencing input was peripheral blood. The receptors were sampled from a human donor in a cohort sampled during active COVID-19.

J is TRBJ2-2 and V is TRBV4-1, with TRBD2 matching 7 bases. Per germline, CDR1 MGHRA and CDR2 YSYEKL. The CDR3 contains 17 residues. The V gene end was trimmed by 4 bases and the J gene end by 5 bases; junction bases not matched to a gene: 13. The CDR3 sequence is CASSPRPSSGATGELFF. CDR3 bases: TGCGCCAGCAGCCCTCGCCCCAGCAGCGGGGCGACCGGGGAGCTGTTTTTT.

This chain joins TRBV7-2 and TRBJ2-1, with 7 bases identical to TRBD1. Looked up from germline, CDR1 is SGHTA and CDR2 is FQGNSA. CDR3 length: 15 amino acids. V lost 5 bases, J lost 9 bases, and 13 bases stayed unmatched. CDR3 nucleotide sequence: TGTGCCAGCAGCCTGGGACAGTCGCCAGTCGGTGAGCAGTTCTTC. Translation: CASSLGQSPVGEQFF.

This clone was seen a handful of times. The chain carries TRBV7-2 and TRBJ2-5; TRBD2 aligns across 10 bases. The CDR3 is 15 amino acids. V was clipped by 5 bases and J by 4 bases; unmatched bases: 7. Germline lookup yields CDR1 SGHTA and CDR2 FQGNSA. CDR3 sequence: CASSPRAGGAETQYF. DNA of the CDR3: TGTGCCAGCAGCCCGAGAGCGGGAGGGGCAGAGACCCAGTACTTC.

J is TRBJ1-2 and V is TRBV5-4; 9 bases are a match to TRBD1. There are 15 residues in the CDR3. The ends lost 4 bases at V and 4 bases at J; junction bases unmatched: 8. The germline CDR1 and CDR2 sequences are SGHNT and YYREEE (reference sequence). For the CDR3, the DNA is TGTGCCAGCAGCATGTGGGGACAGGGAGGCTATGGCTACACCTTC. Translating it yields CASSMWGQGGYGYTF.

CDR3 protein: CASSSDTQETQYF. The CDR3 DNA follows: TGTGCCAGCAGTTCAGATACCCAAGAGACCCAGTACTTC. This sequence joins TRBV27 and TRBJ2-5, with D unclear. The germline gives CDR1 MNHEY, CDR2 SMNVEV (reference sequence). V was trimmed by 4 bases and J by 1 base, leaving 7 bases between them. This CDR3 spans 13 amino acids.

The gene calls are TRBV9 and TRBJ2-7; D perhaps matches TRBD1 (5 bases). Per the germline V gene, CDR1 is SGDLS and CDR2 is YYNGEE. Trimming shortened V by 0 bases and J by 2 bases, and 9 bases separated the two germline ends. This CDR3 has 14 residues. The CDR3 loop reads CASSVEGVPYEQYF. CDR3 in DNA: TGTGCCAGCAGCGTAGAAGGGGTTCCCTACGAGCAGTACTTC. Drawing the rest from reference TRBV9 and TRBJ2-7, the complete variable domain is DSGVTQTPKHLITATGQRVTLRCSPRSGDLSVYWYQQSLDQGLQFLIQYYNGEERAKGNILERFSAQQFPDLHSELNLSSLELGDSALYFCASSVEGVPYEQYFGPGTRLTVT.

This sequence joins TRBV28 and TRBJ1-1, with D maybe TRBD1 (6 bases). Germline lookup yields CDR1 MDHEN and CDR2 SYDVKM. V was shortened by 2 bases and J by 11 bases, with 18 bases between the two germline ends. The CDR3 runs to 14 residues. CDR3: CASSLVVLGQGAFF. Written as DNA, the CDR3 is TGTGCCAGCAGTTTAGTTGTATTGGGGCAGGGGGCTTTCTTT. Full variable domain (missing parts from reference TRBV28 and TRBJ1-1): DVKVTQSSRYLVKRTGEKVFLECVQDMDHENMFWYRQDPGLGLRLIYFSYDVKMKEKGDIPEGYSVSREKKERFSLILESASTNQTSMYLCASSLVVLGQGAFFGQGTRLTVV.

J is TRBJ2-2 and V is TRBV4-1; D possibly corresponds to TRBD2 (6 bases). The CDR3 extends over 16 amino acids. CDR1 and CDR2 (germline): MGHRA, YSYEKL. Trimming shortened V by 1 base and J by 0 bases, and 9 bases separated the two germline ends. This CDR3 reads CASSQVGGSNTGELFF. CDR3 in DNA: TGCGCCAGCAGCCAAGTGGGGGGTTCGAACACCGGGGAGCTGTTTTTT.

V is TRBV25-1 and J is TRBJ1-6; 10 nucleotides match TRBD1. V gave up 4 bases and J gave up 9 bases; unmatched junction bases: 6. The CDR3 covers 15 residues. Per germline, CDR1 MGHDK and CDR2 SYGVNS. This CDR3 reads CASSGAGTGASPLHF. The CDR3, as DNA: TGTGCCAGCAGTGGAGCCGGGACAGGGGCTTCACCCCTCCACTTT.

The chain couples TRBV3-1 (or the pseudogene TRBV3-2) to TRBJ2-7, with D hard to call. Germline V gene lookup returns CDR1 LGHDT and CDR2 YNNKEL (reference sequence). Trimming cost V 5 bases and J 3 bases, with 14 bases left between them. CDR3 length: 14 residues. CDR3 amino acids: CASSGAGLIYEQYF. As DNA, the CDR3 is TGTGCCAGCAGCGGAGCTGGCCTGATCTACGAGCAGTACTTC.

The chain couples TRBV7-2 to TRBJ2-5, with 7 bases identical to TRBD2. The CDR3 extends over 15 amino acids. J was trimmed by 4 bases and V by 2 bases; bases with no gene match: 7. CDR1 SGHTA and CDR2 FQGNSA come from the germline V gene. The CDR3 is CASSLRTSVGETQYF. CDR3 sequence (DNA): TGTGCCAGCAGCTTACGTACTAGCGTGGGAGAGACCCAGTACTTC. The whole variable domain, remainder taken from reference TRBV7-2 and TRBJ2-5, is GAGVSQSPSNKVTEKGKDVELRCDPISGHTALYWYRQSLGQGLEFLIYFQGNSAPDKSGLPSDRFSAERTGGSVSTLTIQRTQQEDSAVYLCASSLRTSVGETQYFGPGTRLLVL.

The chain joins TRBV24-1 to TRBJ2-5, with a tentative D call TRBD1 (5 bases). The CDR3 spans 15 residues. The germline V gene encodes CDR1 KGHDR and CDR2 SFDVKD. V was trimmed by 3 bases and J by 0 bases, leaving 10 bases between them. CDR3 sequence: CATSDRTSYQETQYF. CDR3 coding DNA: TGTGCCACCAGTGATCGGACATCGTACCAAGAGACCCAGTACTTC.

This clone showed up just once. V usage is TRBV5-1 and J usage is TRBJ2-3; D perhaps matches TRBD2 (6 bases). Trimming took 4 bases from V and 0 from J, leaving 12 bases between them. Germline CDR1 and CDR2: SGHRS and YFSETQ. There are 15 residues in the CDR3. CDR3 sequence (DNA): TGCGCCAGCAGCAGTGACGGGACTAGCACAGATACGCAGTATTTT. Translation: CASSSDGTSTDTQYF. Full variable domain (outside the CDR3, taken from reference TRBV5-1 and TRBJ2-3): KAGVTQTPRYLIKTRGQQVTLSCSPISGHRSVSWYQQTPGQGLQFLFEYFSETQRNKGNFPGRFSGRQFSNSRSEMNVSTLELGDSALYLCASSSDGTSTDTQYFGPGTRLTVL.

This clone was seen only a few times. The CDR3 sequence is CATSRDPPGTSEQYF. The CDR3 nucleotides are TGTGCCACCAGCAGAGATCCCCCAGGCACCTCCGAGCAGTACTTC. The V call is TRBV15, the J call TRBJ2-7, with no clear D. Germline V gene lookup returns CDR1 LNHNV and CDR2 YYDKDF (reference sequence). The ends were cut back, 0 bases at V and 6 bases at J, with 15 bases in the middle. This CDR3 contains 15 residues.

The CDR3 sequence is CAIRPHPGQGMGEQYF. CDR3 nucleotide sequence: TGTGCCATCAGACCCCACCCGGGACAGGGTATGGGCGAGCAGTACTTC. The rearrangement joins TRBV10-3 to TRBJ2-7, with 9 bases lining up with TRBD1. The CDR3 is 16 amino acids. Trimming cost V 6 bases and J 6 bases; bases outside gene matches: 15. CDR1 is ENHRY and CDR2 is SYGVKD in the germline V gene.

This clone was detected once. The V call is TRBV10-3, the J call TRBJ1-1; a possible D gene is TRBD1 (6 bases). This CDR3 has 13 residues. Trimming removed 7 bases from V and 4 bases from J, with 13 bases in between. Per germline, CDR1 ENHRY and CDR2 SYGVKD. Here the CDR3 DNA reads TGTGCCATCATTCCTTTACAGGGCACTGAAGCTTTCTTT. Its translation: CAIIPLQGTEAFF.

This clone was counted a single time. This sequence joins TRBV11-2 and TRBJ2-1; TRBD2 might be the D (5 bases). Germline V gene sequence: CDR1 SGHAT, CDR2 FQNNGV. The CDR3 sequence is 14 residues long. V gave up 0 bases and J gave up 10 bases, with 13 bases separating them. The CDR3 is CASSLDRASSEQFF. CDR3 sequence (DNA): TGTGCCAGCAGCTTAGATCGGGCTAGCTCCGAGCAGTTCTTC.

The count of this clone is one. The rearrangement joins TRBV4-1 to TRBJ2-5; D unresolved. V was clipped by 4 bases and J by 5 bases, with 17 bases between them. This CDR3 contains 15 residues. CDR1 MGHRA and CDR2 YSYEKL come from the germline V gene. CDR3 sequence reads: CASSRALTRGETQYF. In DNA, the CDR3 is TGCGCCAGCAGCCGCGCTTTGACGAGAGGTGAGACCCAGTACTTC.

This clone was picked up a small number of times. This chain joins TRBV4-3 and TRBJ2-7; 7 bases match TRBD2. The length of the CDR3 is 15 residues. V was clipped by 2 bases and J by 5 bases; unmatched bases: 9. Germline-derived CDR1 and CDR2 are LGHNA and YSLEER. The DNA for the CDR3 is TGCGCCAGCAGCCAACGGGGGGTTCGCGGGGACGAGCAGTACTTC. Protein product: CASSQRGVRGDEQYF.

This rearrangement joins TRBV28 to TRBJ1-2; tentative D call: TRBD1 (6 bases). Between the trimmed V and J ends, which lost 3 bases and 4 bases, there was a span of 18 bases. Per the germline V gene, CDR1 is MDHEN and CDR2 is SYDVKM. The CDR3 loop spans 16 amino acids. The CDR3 DNA sequence: TGTGCCAGCAGTTTCCCCGGGCAGGGGCACGTCTATGGCTACACCTTC. This gives the protein CASSFPGQGHVYGYTF.

The chain couples TRBV28 to TRBJ2-3; weak D call: TRBD2 (6 bases). The germline gives CDR1 MDHEN, CDR2 SYDVKM. The CDR3 is 16 residues long. Trimming shortened V by 5 bases and J by 0 bases, and 15 bases separated the two germline ends. The CDR3 spells CASSARDSTSTDTQYF. The CDR3 nucleotides are TGTGCCAGCAGTGCACGGGACTCGACTAGCACAGATACGCAGTATTTT.